This T cell receptor (beta chain) was found in a study of cytomegalovirus exposure and HLA in healthy donors. Study-wide results and limits: Reports indicated that the classifier achieved high specificity and sensitivity in diagnosing cytomegalovirus status.

Some clones are missing from TCRdb's copy, which holds only in-frame ones; the method was immunoSEQ multiplex PCR. The sample records roughly 100,000 clones, roughly nine tenths being singletons. V was pared by 5 bases and J by 4 bases, with 4 bases of the junction left unmatched. The CDR3 is 14 residues long. CDR1 is LNHDA, CDR2 SQIVND, per germline (reference sequence). These donors were members of the roughly 120-subject validation cohort, a group separate from the roughly 670-subject first cohort. As for this clone: Antigen: not known.

Sequencing was performed on PBMCs. The clonotype comes from a young woman in good health and CMV-seropositive. The chain recombines TRBV19 with TRBJ2-5; 10 bases line up with TRBD1. This CDR3 is CASSGDRGRETQYF. The CDR3 DNA follows: TGTGCCAGTAGTGGGGACAGGGGTCGAGAGACCCAGTACTTC.